The entry below gives a single TCR beta chain sequence along with its context. This CDR3 is 12 amino acids long. V was clipped by 1 base and J by 5 bases, with 6 bases between them. The germline V gene has CDR1 SEHNR and CDR2 FQNEAQ (reference sequence). Amplification used 60 Vbeta primers and 13 Jbeta primers. Using immunoSEQ multiplex PCR, the repertoire was profiled, and TCRdb retains in-frame clones only, with some absent. The top ten hold 3.5% to 4.5% of the sample, which has nearly 300,000 clones, roughly 85% seen once. The data were obtained in a study of cytomegalovirus exposure and HLA in healthy donors.

This chain connects TRBV7-9 to TRBJ2-7; D gene ambiguous. The sequenced material came from PBMCs. This TCR came from a man aged 40-55 years in good health and CMV-seropositive. The CDR3 region has the DNA TGTGCCAGCAGCTTAGTACCAGACGAGCAGTACTTC. It codes for CASSLVPDEQYF.